This T cell receptor beta chain was identified in a study of CD8 T cells in Susac syndrome. RNA in amounts of roughly 0.45 to 1 ug was reverse transcribed with random hexamers. Each CDR3 protein gets one entry after TCRdb re-called the immunoSEQ multiplex PCR reads with MiXCR. Of 400,000 or so distinct CDR3 sequences in the sample, approximately 85% were seen once. Notes on this clonotype: What it recognizes is unknown.

Study observations and caveats: It was acknowledged in the study that its TCR sequencing and HLA analysis involved a relatively small number of individuals.

Trimming removed 2 bases from V and 3 bases from J, with 12 bases in between. The CDR3 sequence is 15 residues long. Germline CDR1 reads SGHAT; CDR2 reads FQNNGV. The clonotype comes from a human donor with multiple sclerosis. The chain has TRBV11-2 and TRBJ2-3, with unresolved D. The sequenced material came from CD8+ T cells from PBMCs. The CDR3 nucleotides are TGTGCCAGCAGCTTACAGTGGGTGGAGACAGATACGCAGTATTTT. Encoded protein: CASSLQWVETDTQYF.